This T cell receptor beta chain was profiled in a study of T cells after yellow fever vaccination. Trimming took 10 bases from V and 3 from J, leaving 16 bases between them. Germline assignment: CDR1 SNHLY and CDR2 FYNNEI. The CDR3 has 13 residues. Generation of TCR cDNA used 5'RACE template switching (which added a universal primer site and UMIs). One entry per CDR3 protein results from TCRdb running MiXCR on the 5' RACE reads. The sample has hundreds of thousands of distinct CDR3 sequences, roughly an eighth seen once. The V and J genes are TRBV2 and TRBJ2-7; possible D gene TRBD2, 6 bases. The source material was PBMCs, sampled on the day of the yellow fever booster vaccination. This clonotype was sampled from a man aged 25 to 40 who received the YFV17D yellow fever vaccine. CDR3 sequence (DNA): TGTGCCATCTCCAGGGACTTGGGCTACGAGCAGTACTTC. This sequence encodes CAISRDLGYEQYF.